Each of the 11 T cell receptor beta chains below was sequenced from the same sample in a study of CXCR3-negative and CXCR3-positive naive CD8 T cells. Study-level points and caveats: CXCR3-positive naive cells carried more hydrophobic TRB CDR3s than CXCR3-negative ones.

For these TCRs, the target antigens are not known. Via 5' RACE with UMI labels, TRB cDNA libraries were prepared. TCRdb re-called the 5' RACE reads and gives one entry per CDR3 protein, without DNA. The table lists around 120,000 distinct CDR3 sequences. What was sequenced was naive CXCR3+ CD8+ T cells from blood. As for subset: CD45RO-CCR7+CD27+CD95- naive CD8+ T cells expressing CXCR3 (TNR3+). The receptors were gathered from a human donor in good health. Some clones in this sample may be carry-over from other donors' samples.

The chain has TRBV20-1 and TRBJ2-1. This CDR3 spans 13 amino acids. The V gene's germline CDR1 is DFQATT and CDR2 SNEGSKA (reference sequence). The chain's CDR3 is CSARVATYNEQFF.

The CDR3: CASPPLGQMNTEAFF. The rearrangement links TRBV7-2 to TRBJ1-1. CDR3 length equals 15 residues. CDR1 is SGHTA, CDR2 FQGNSA, per germline.

The genes are TRBV7-3 and TRBJ1-1. The CDR3 consists of 13 residues. CDR1 and CDR2 from the germline V gene are SGHTA and FQGTGA. This chain's CDR3 is CASSSGGGTEAFF.

CDR3 amino acids: CAWSWAGGGDEQFF. J is TRBJ2-1 and V is TRBV30; the D call of TRBD2 rests on TCRdb alone, since no DNA is present to check it. The CDR3 runs 14 residues. The germline gives CDR1 GTSNPN, CDR2 SVGIG (reference sequence).

The rearrangement uses TRBV4-1 and TRBJ1-1; TCRdb names TRBD1, which stays unverified in the absence of DNA. The CDR3 runs to 12 residues. Germline-derived CDR1 and CDR2 are MGHRA and YSYEKL. The CDR3 sequence: CASSPTGVEAFF.

This sequence joins TRBV29-1 and TRBJ2-7. CDR1 and CDR2 (germline): SQVTM, ANQGSEA. This CDR3 has 11 residues. CDR3 loop: CSVDVSYEQYF.

This rearrangement joins TRBV7-2 to TRBJ2-7; TCRdb gives TRBD1 as the D gene, but with no DNA this cannot be confirmed. The CDR3 totals 14 residues. The germline V gene has CDR1 SGHTA and CDR2 FQGNSA. The CDR3: CASSQDTESYEQYF.

This chain uses TRBV28 with TRBJ1-1. CDR3 length equals 11 residues. In germline, CDR1 is MDHEN, CDR2 SYDVKM. The CDR3 protein is CASSTWAEAFF.

The V call is TRBV28, the J call TRBJ2-2. The CDR3 contains 12 residues. Germline CDR1 MDHEN, CDR2 SYDVKM. The chain's CDR3 is CASSFYTGELFF.

The chain carries TRBV6-6 and TRBJ2-2. Germline V gene data show CDR1 as MNHNY and CDR2 as SVGAGI (reference sequence). The CDR3 contains 12 residues. CDR3 region: CASSYLRGELFF.

The rearrangement links TRBV4-3 to TRBJ2-5; with no DNA, the TCRdb D assignment of TRBD2 cannot be verified. The CDR3 covers 17 residues. Looked up from germline, CDR1 is LGHNA and CDR2 is YSLEER. This chain's CDR3 is CASSSRMVAGGQETQYF.